A selection of T cell receptor beta chains follows, all from one sample in a study of Ad26.COV2.S vaccination and SARS-CoV-2 variants. Repertoires were generated with immunoSEQ multiplex PCR, while TCRdb's copy carries only in-frame clones and drops some. The sample has fewer than 400,000 clones; 85% are singletons. Source: peripheral blood, taken in a trial of Ad26.COV2.S vaccine versus placebo. The receptors originated from a person aged 18 to 59 who received the Ad26.COV2.S COVID-19 vaccine or a placebo. Both conserved end residues are part of each CDR3. The D gene is left open where the match is weak. Size is stated for part of the rows, as once, few or many counts, or as a class when the clone is expanded.

>NA|TRBV7-6|NA|TRBJ1-1
TGTGCCAGCAGCCTCTCAACGGGGATCGGGAATACTGAAGCTTTCTTT
CASSLSTGIGNTEAFF
>NA|TRBV18|NA|TRBJ1-2
TGTGCCAGCTCAGCCCAGGGAACTCTCTATGGCTACACCTTC
CASSAQGTLYGYTF
>NA|TRBV7-6|few|TRBJ2-2
TGTGCCAGCAGCTTAGACAGGGAGGCCCCCACCGGGGAGCTGTTTTTT
CASSLDREAPTGELFF
>NA|TRBV11-3|NA|TRBJ1-2
TGTGCCAGCAGCTTAGAAGGGTTGGGGGTCCGTGGCTACACCTTC
CASSLEGLGVRGYTF
>NA|TRBV28|once|TRBJ1-3
TGTGCCAGCAGTCAGGGAGGACAACGTGGAAACACCATATATTTT
CASSQGGQRGNTIYF
>NA|TRBV7-2|few|TRBJ2-3
TGTGCCAGCAGCCCCTACAACACAGATACGCAGTATTTT
CASSPYNTDTQYF
>NA|TRBV5-6|NA|TRBJ1-2
TGTGCCAGCAGCACACAAATGACAGGTGGTAGGGGCTACACCTTC
CASSTQMTGGRGYTF
>TRBD2|TRBV9|NA|TRBJ2-7
TGTGCCAGCAGCGTAGAGGTGGGGGGGACCTACGAGCAGTACTTC
CASSVEVGGTYEQYF
>NA|TRBV18|NA|TRBJ1-1
TGTGCCAGCTTCCCGACTGAGGGCACTGAAGCTTTCTTT
CASFPTEGTEAFF
>TRBD1|TRBV19|NA|TRBJ1-6
TGTGCCAGTAGTACACGGGACAGCAAAAATTCACCCCTCCACTTT
CASSTRDSKNSPLHF
>TRBD2|TRBV5-1|NA|TRBJ2-7
TGCGCCAGCAGCTCTAGCGGCCGGGCGGACAACGAGCAGTACTTC
CASSSSGRADNEQYF
>NA|TRBV20-1|once|TRBJ1-3
TGCAGTGCTAGTGCCTCTGGAAACACCATATATTTT
CSASASGNTIYF
>NA|TRBV2|NA|TRBJ1-3
TGTGCCAGCAGTGACACAGGGAGTTCCGGAAACACCATATATTTT
CASSDTGSSGNTIYF
>TRBD1|TRBV6-5|NA|TRBJ1-6
TGTGCCAGCAGCCAGGTGAGAGGGGGCGGTTCACCCCTCCACTTT
CASSQVRGGGSPLHF
>TRBD2|TRBV18|NA|TRBJ2-7
TGTGCCAGCTCACCGGCGCGGGGGGGAGTTTTCGACGAGCAGTACTTC
CASSPARGGVFDEQYF
>NA|TRBV7-3|NA|TRBJ2-7
TGTGCCAGCAGCTTAAGTAGTCAGGGAAGCGAGCAGTACTTC
CASSLSSQGSEQYF
>TRBD1|TRBV2|NA|TRBJ2-1
TGTGCCAGCAGTTGGGGCACACAGGGGAATGAGCAGTTCTTC
CASSWGTQGNEQFF
>NA|TRBV7-9|few|TRBJ1-2
TGTGCCAGCAGCTTAGGGATGGAGATCTATGGCTACACCTTC
CASSLGMEIYGYTF
>TRBD1|TRBV6-2/TRBV6-3|NA|TRBJ1-2
TGTGCCAGCAGTCCCGTGACAGGGAGTGGTAACTATGGCTACACCTTC
CASSPVTGSGNYGYTF
>NA|TRBV5-4|NA|TRBJ2-1
TGTGCCAGCAGCACGAACACACAGGGAAGTGAGCAGTTCTTC
CASSTNTQGSEQFF
>TRBD2|TRBV2|once|TRBJ2-1
TGTGCCAGCAGCCCAACTAGCGGGGGGGCCACTGAGCAGTTCTTC
CASSPTSGGATEQFF
>NA|TRBV9|NA|TRBJ2-3
TGTGCCAGCAGCGTAGGCAGTGTCACAGATACGCAGTATTTT
CASSVGSVTDTQYF
>NA|TRBV6-2/TRBV6-3|NA|TRBJ1-1
TGTGCCAGCAGTTCACTCCGGGGGAACACTGAAGCTTTCTTT
CASSSLRGNTEAFF
>NA|TRBV5-1|NA|TRBJ2-5
TGCGCCAGCAGCTTGTTGGGGAAGAGCCAAGAGACCCAGTACTTC
CASSLLGKSQETQYF
>NA|TRBV6-4|NA|TRBJ2-1
TGTGCCAGCAGTGACTACCTTTGGGGTGAGCAGTTCTTC
CASSDYLWGEQFF
>TRBD2|TRBV25-1|many|TRBJ2-3
TGTGCCAGCAGTGACCCCGGGGGGGGCACAGATACGCAGTATTTT
CASSDPGGGTDTQYF
>TRBD1|TRBV7-9|NA|TRBJ2-1
TGTGCCAGCAGCGCCTTGGGGACAGTATACAATGAGCAGTTCTTC
CASSALGTVYNEQFF
>NA|TRBV6-1|NA|TRBJ1-2
TGTGCCAGCAGTGAAGAGTCGCGGCTCGAAGTTCATGGCTACACCTTC
CASSEESRLEVHGYTF
>NA|TRBV6-5|NA|TRBJ1-6
TGTGCCAGCAGGAGTCCGGGGAACGACAATTCACCCCTCCACTTT
CASRSPGNDNSPLHF
>NA|TRBV3-1/TRBV3-2|NA|TRBJ2-3
TGTGCCAGCAGCCATGGAACGTGGGAATTAGATACGCAGTATTTT
CASSHGTWELDTQYF
>TRBD1|TRBV5-8|NA|TRBJ1-5
TGTGCCAGCAGCGATCGACAGGGTACCAATCAGCCCCAGCATTTT
CASSDRQGTNQPQHF
>NA|TRBV7-3|NA|TRBJ2-7
TGTGCCAGCAGCTACACCCAGGGTGGCGAGCAGTACTTC
CASSYTQGGEQYF
>NA|TRBV20-1|few|TRBJ2-1
TGCAGTGCTAGTGTCCTAGATGAGCAGTTCTTC
CSASVLDEQFF
>TRBD2|TRBV7-3|once|TRBJ2-1
TGTGCCAGCAGCTCACAGGGACTAGCCCATGAGCAGTTCTTC
CASSSQGLAHEQFF
>NA|TRBV6-5|NA|TRBJ2-7
TGTGCCAGCAGTTTAAGGGGATTTCAAGTCAGCGAGCAGTACTTC
CASSLRGFQVSEQYF
>TRBD2|TRBV27|NA|TRBJ2-1
TGTGCCAGCAGTCCCCCCGGGCGGGGGATCATCAATGAGCAGTTCTTC
CASSPPGRGIINEQFF
>NA|TRBV7-8|NA|TRBJ2-5
TGTGCCAGCAGCTTAGCGATCCAAGAGACCCAGTACTTC
CASSLAIQETQYF
>NA|TRBV3-1/TRBV3-2|NA|TRBJ2-2
TGTGCCAGCAGCCCATTAGGCCGGGGCCTGAGCACCGGGGAGCTGTTTTTT
CASSPLGRGLSTGELFF
>TRBD2|TRBV4-2|few|TRBJ2-5
TGTGCCAGCAGCCAAGGTCCGGAGCGGGGGGGCCAAGAGACCCAGTACTTC
CASSQGPERGGQETQYF
>NA|TRBV6-6|NA|TRBJ2-5
TGTGCCAGCAGCTCCGAAGAGACCCAGTACTTC
CASSSEETQYF
>TRBD1|TRBV5-3|NA|TRBJ1-2
TGTGCCAGAAGCTTGGAGGGACAGGATTATGGCTACACCTTC
CARSLEGQDYGYTF
>NA|TRBV15|NA|TRBJ1-1
TGTGCCACCAGCAGAGCAGGGGCCCCAAACACTGAAGCTTTCTTT
CATSRAGAPNTEAFF
>TRBD2|TRBV11-2|NA|TRBJ2-3
TGTGCCAGCAGCCCATTCGGGACTAGCGGGGCATACAGCACAGATACGCAGTATTTT
CASSPFGTSGAYSTDTQYF
>NA|TRBV25-1|NA|TRBJ1-4
TGTGCCAGCAGTGAATCGCCAGGGACTAATGAAAAACTGTTTTTT
CASSESPGTNEKLFF
>NA|TRBV5-1|few|TRBJ1-6
TGCGCCAGCAGCTTGGGGTTCCAGGGAAGGAGTAATTCACCCCTCCACTTT
CASSLGFQGRSNSPLHF
>NA|TRBV5-1|NA|TRBJ1-4
TGCGCCAGCAGCTTGGGGACACCTAATGAAAAACTGTTTTTT
CASSLGTPNEKLFF